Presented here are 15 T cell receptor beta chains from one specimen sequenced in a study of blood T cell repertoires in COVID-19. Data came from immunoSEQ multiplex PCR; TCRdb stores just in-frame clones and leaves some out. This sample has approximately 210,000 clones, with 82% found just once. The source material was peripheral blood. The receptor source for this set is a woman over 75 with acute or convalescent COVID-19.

This CDR3 reads CASSLGGGADIQYF. Here the CDR3 DNA reads TGTGCCAGCAGCTTAGGCGGGGGGGCCGACATTCAGTACTTC. V gene TRBV7-8 combines with J gene TRBJ2-4, with 9 bases lining up with TRBD2. The CDR3 has 14 residues. V shed 1 base, J shed 8 bases, and the junction held 3 bases outside the gene matches. Germline values: CDR1 SGHVS, CDR2 FQNEAQ.

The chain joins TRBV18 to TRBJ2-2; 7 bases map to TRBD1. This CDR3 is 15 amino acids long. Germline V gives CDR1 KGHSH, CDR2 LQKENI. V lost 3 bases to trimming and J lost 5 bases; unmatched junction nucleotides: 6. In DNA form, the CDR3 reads TGTGCCAGCTCACCCCTTACAGGGGCGACCGGGGAGCTGTTTTTT. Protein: CASSPLTGATGELFF.

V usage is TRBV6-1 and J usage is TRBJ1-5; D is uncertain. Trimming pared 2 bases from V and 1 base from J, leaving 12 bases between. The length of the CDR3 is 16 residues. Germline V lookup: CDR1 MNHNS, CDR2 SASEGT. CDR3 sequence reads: CASSEMGVPSNQPQHF. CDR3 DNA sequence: TGTGCCAGCAGTGAAATGGGCGTCCCGAGCAATCAGCCCCAGCATTTT.

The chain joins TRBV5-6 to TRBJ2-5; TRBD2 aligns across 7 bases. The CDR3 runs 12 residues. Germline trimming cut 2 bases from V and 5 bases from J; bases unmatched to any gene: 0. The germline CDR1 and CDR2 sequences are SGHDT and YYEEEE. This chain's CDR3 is CASSLAGETQYF. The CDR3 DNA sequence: TGTGCCAGCAGCTTAGCGGGGGAGACCCAGTACTTC.

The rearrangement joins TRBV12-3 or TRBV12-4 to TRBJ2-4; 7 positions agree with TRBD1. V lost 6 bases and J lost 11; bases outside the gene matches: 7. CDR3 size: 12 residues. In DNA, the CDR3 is TGTGCCAGCAGCCGGGACAGTGGGGTTCAGTACTTC. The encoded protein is CASSRDSGVQYF.

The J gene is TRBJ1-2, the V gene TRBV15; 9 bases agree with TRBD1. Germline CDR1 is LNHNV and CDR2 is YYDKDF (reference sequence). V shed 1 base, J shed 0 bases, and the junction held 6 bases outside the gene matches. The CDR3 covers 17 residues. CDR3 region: CATSRGAGTGTNYGYTF. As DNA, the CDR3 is TGTGCCACCAGCAGAGGAGCCGGGACAGGGACTAACTATGGCTACACCTTC.

CDR3: CASSIRTANTGELFF. DNA of the CDR3: TGTGCCAGCAGCATCAGGACTGCGAACACCGGGGAGCTGTTTTTT. The V call is TRBV7-9, the J call TRBJ2-2; D might be TRBD2 (5 bases). The germline CDR1 and CDR2 sequences are SEHNR and FQNEAQ (reference sequence). The CDR3 length is 15 residues. V lost 5 bases to trimming and J lost 0 bases, with 10 bases between them.

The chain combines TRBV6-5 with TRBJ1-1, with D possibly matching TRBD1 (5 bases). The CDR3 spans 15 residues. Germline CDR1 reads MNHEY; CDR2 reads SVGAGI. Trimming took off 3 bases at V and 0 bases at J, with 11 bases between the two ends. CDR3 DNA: TGTGCCAGCAGTTATATCGGGGGTTTGAACACTGAAGCTTTCTTT. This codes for CASSYIGGLNTEAFF.

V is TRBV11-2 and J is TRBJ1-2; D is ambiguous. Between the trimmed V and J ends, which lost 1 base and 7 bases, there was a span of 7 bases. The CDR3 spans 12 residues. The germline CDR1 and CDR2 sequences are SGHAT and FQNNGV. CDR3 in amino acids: CASSLAGSGYTF. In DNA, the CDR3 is TGTGCCAGCAGCTTAGCCGGGAGTGGCTACACCTTC.

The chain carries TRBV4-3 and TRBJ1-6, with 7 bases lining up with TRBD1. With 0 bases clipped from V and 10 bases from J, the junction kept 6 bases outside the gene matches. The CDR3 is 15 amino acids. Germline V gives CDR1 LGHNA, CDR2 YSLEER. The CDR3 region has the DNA TGCGCCAGCAGCCAAGATAGGACAGGCGCCTCACCCCTCCACTTT. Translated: CASSQDRTGASPLHF.

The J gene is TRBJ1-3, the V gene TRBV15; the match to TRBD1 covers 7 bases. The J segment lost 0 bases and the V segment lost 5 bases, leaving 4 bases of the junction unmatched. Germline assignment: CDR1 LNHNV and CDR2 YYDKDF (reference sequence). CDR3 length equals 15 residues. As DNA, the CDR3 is TGTGCCACCAGCGGGGGACAGCTCTCTGGAAACACCATATATTTT. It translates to CATSGGQLSGNTIYF.

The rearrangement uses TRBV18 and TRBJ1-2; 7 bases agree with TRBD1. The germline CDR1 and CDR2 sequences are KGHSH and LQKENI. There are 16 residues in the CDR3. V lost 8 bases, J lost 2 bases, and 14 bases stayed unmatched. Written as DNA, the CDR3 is TGTGCCAGCCTCTATCGTAAAGGACAGGTGAACTATGGCTACACCTTC. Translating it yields CASLYRKGQVNYGYTF. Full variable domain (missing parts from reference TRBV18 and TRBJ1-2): NAGVMQNPRHLVRRRGQEARLRCSPMKGHSHVYWYRQLPEEGLKFMVYLQKENIIDESGMPKERFSAEFPKEGPSILRIQQVVRGDSAAYFCASLYRKGQVNYGYTFGSGTRLTVV.

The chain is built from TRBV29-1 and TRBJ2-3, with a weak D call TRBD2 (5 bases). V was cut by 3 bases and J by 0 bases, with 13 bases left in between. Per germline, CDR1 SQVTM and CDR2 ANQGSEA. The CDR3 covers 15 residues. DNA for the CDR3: TGCAGCGTTGAGCGGGCCCTTGGGAGCACAGATACGCAGTATTTT. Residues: CSVERALGSTDTQYF.

The CDR3 DNA reads TGTGCCAGCACCTCCAGCAGGATCAGTCAGCCCCAGCATTTT. It codes for CASTSSRISQPQHF. J is TRBJ1-5 and V is TRBV28; D is uncertain. Germline CDR1 reads MDHEN; CDR2 reads SYDVKM. This CDR3 is 14 amino acids long. V was shortened by 7 bases and J by 6 bases, with 16 bases between the two germline ends.

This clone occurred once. This chain's CDR3 is CASSLDASLNTEAFF. DNA for the CDR3: TGTGCCAGCAGCTTAGATGCCAGTTTGAACACTGAAGCTTTCTTT. This chain links TRBV7-9 with TRBJ1-1; D unresolved. The CDR3 totals 15 residues. Germline values: CDR1 SEHNR, CDR2 FQNEAQ (reference sequence). V lost 1 base and J lost 0, with 9 bases in between.